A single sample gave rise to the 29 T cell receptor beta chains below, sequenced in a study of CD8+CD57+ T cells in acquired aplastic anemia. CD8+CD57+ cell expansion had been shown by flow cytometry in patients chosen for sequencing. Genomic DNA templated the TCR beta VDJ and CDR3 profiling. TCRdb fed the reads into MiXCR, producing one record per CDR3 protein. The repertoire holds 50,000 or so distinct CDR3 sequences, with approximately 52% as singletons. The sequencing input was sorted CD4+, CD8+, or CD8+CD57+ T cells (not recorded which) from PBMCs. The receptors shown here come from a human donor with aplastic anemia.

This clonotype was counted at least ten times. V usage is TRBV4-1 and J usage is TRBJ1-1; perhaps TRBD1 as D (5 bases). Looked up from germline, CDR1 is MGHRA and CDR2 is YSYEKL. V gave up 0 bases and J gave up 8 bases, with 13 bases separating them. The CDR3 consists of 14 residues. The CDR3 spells CASSQEGSGREAFF. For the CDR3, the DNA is TGCGCCAGCAGCCAAGAGGGGTCAGGGAGGGAAGCTTTCTTT.

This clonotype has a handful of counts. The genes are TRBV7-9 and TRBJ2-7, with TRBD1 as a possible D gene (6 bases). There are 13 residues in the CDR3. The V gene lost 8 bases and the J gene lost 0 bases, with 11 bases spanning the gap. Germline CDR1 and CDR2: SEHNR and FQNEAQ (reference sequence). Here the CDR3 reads CASGRDISYEQYF. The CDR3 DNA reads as TGTGCCAGCGGCCGGGACATCTCCTACGAGCAGTACTTC.

Here the CDR3 reads CASSDYRQIEAFF. In DNA, the CDR3 is TGTGCCAGCAGTGATTATCGACAGATTGAAGCTTTCTTT. The chain is built from TRBV25-1 and TRBJ1-1; a weak D match, TRBD1 (5 bases). The germline CDR1 and CDR2 sequences are MGHDK and SYGVNS. CDR3 length equals 13 residues. V lost 3 bases, J lost 7 bases, and 12 bases lay in between.

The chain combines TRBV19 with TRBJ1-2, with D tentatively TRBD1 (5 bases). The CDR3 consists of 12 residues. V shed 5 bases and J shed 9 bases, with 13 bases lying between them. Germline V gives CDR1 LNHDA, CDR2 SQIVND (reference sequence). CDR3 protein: CASSPRDGSYTF. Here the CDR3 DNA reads TGTGCCAGTAGTCCCCGGGACGGCAGCTACACCTTC.

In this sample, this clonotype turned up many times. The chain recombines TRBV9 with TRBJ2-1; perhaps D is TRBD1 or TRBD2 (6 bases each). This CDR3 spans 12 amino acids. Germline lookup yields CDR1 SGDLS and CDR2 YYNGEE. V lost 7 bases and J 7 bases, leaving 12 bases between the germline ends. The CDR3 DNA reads TGTGCCAGCGGGGGGCCGAGGAATGAGCAGTTCTTC. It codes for CASGGPRNEQFF. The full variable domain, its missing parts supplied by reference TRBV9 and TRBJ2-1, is DSGVTQTPKHLITATGQRVTLRCSPRSGDLSVYWYQQSLDQGLQFLIQYYNGEERAKGNILERFSAQQFPDLHSELNLSSLELGDSALYFCASGGPRNEQFFGPGTRLTVL.

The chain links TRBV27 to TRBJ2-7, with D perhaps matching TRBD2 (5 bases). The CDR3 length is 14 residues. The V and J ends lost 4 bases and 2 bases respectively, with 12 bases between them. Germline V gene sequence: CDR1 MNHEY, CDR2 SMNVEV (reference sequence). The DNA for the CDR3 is TGTGCCAGCAGTTACTCTGAGGGTACCTACGAGCAGTACTTC. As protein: CASSYSEGTYEQYF.

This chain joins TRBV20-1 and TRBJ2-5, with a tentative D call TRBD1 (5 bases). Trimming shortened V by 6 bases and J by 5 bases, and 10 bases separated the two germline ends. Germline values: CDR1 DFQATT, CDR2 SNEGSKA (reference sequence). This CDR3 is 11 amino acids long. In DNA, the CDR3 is TGCAGTGCGGCTAAGGGGGAGACCCAGTACTTC. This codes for CSAAKGETQYF.

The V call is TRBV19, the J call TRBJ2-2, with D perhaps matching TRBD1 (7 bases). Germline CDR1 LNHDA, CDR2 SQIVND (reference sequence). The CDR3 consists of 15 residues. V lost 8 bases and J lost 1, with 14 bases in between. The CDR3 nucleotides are TGTGCCAGTCAGGGGGGAGACAGGAACACCGGGGAGCTGTTTTTT. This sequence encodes CASQGGDRNTGELFF.

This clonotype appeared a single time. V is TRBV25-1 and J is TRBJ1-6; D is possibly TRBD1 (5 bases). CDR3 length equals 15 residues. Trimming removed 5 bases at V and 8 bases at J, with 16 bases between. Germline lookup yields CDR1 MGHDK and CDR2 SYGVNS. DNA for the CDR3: TGTGCCAGCAGTTCGGCGGAGGGCAGGGATTCACCCCTCCACTTT. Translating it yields CASSSAEGRDSPLHF.

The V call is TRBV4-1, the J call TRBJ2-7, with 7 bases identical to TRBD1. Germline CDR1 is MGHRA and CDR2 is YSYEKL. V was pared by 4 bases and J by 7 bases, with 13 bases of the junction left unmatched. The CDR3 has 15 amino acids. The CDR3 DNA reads TGCGCCAGCAGCCCGTCGACAGGGATCTCGGTGGAGCAGTACTTC. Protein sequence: CASSPSTGISVEQYF.

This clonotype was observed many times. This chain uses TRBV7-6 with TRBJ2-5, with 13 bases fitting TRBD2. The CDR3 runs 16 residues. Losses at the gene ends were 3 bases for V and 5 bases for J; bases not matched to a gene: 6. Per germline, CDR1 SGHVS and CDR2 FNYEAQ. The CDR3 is CASSLGTSGAEETQYF. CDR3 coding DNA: TGTGCCAGCAGCTTGGGGACTAGCGGGGCGGAGGAGACCCAGTACTTC.

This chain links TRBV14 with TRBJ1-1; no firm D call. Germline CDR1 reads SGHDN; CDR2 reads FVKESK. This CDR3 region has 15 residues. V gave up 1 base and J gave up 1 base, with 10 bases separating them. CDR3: CASSQVTGWNTEAFF. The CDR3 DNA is TGTGCCAGCAGCCAAGTTACGGGTTGGAACACTGAAGCTTTCTTT.

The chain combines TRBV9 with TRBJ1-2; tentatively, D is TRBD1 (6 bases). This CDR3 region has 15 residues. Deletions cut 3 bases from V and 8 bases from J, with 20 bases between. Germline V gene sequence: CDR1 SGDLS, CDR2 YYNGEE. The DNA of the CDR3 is TGTGCCAGCAGCGGCATACTGCAGGGGATAAGGGGCTACACCTTC. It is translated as CASSGILQGIRGYTF.

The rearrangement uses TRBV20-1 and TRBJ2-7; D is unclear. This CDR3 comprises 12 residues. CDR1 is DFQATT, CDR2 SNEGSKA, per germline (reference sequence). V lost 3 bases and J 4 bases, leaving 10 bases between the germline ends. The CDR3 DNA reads TGCAGTGCTAGCTCCCCGATGTACGAGCAGTACTTC. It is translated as CSASSPMYEQYF.

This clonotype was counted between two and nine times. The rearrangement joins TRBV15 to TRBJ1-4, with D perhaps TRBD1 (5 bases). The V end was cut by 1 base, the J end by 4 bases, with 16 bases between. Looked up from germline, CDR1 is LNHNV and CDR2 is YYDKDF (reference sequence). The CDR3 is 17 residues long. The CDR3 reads CATSRALRTGDNEKLFF. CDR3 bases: TGTGCCACCAGCAGAGCCCTTAGAACAGGCGATAATGAAAAACTGTTTTTT.

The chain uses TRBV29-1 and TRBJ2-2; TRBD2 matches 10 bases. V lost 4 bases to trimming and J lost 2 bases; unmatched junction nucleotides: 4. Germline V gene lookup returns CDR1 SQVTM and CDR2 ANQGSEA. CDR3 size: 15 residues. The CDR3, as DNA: TGCAGCGTTGGGGTAGCGGGGGGAAACACCGGGGAGCTGTTTTTT. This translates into CSVGVAGGNTGELFF.

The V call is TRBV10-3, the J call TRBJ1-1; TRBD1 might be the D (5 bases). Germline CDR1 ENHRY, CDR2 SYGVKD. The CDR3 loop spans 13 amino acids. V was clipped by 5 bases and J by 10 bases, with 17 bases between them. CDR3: CAISPSEATGAFF. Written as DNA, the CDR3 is TGTGCCATCAGTCCCTCGGAGGCCACAGGAGCTTTCTTT.

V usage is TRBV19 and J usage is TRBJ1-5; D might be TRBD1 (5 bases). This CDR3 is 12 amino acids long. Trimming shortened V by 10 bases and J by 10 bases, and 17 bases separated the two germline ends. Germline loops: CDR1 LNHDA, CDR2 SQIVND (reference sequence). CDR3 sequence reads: CATRVEGDPQHF. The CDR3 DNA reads TGTGCCACCAGGGTAGAAGGGGATCCCCAGCATTTT.

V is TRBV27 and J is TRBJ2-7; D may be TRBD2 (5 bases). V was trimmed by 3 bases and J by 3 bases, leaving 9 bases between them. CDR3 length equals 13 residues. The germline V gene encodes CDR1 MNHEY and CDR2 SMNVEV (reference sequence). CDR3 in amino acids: CASSFRGYYEQYF. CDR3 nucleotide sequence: TGTGCCAGCAGTTTTCGCGGGTACTACGAGCAGTACTTC.

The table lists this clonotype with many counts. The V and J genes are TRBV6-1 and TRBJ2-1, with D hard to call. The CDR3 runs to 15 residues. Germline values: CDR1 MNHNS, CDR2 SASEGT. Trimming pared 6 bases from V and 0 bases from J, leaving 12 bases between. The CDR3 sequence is CASSLWVASYNEQFF. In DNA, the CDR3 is TGTGCCAGCAGCTTGTGGGTCGCCTCCTACAATGAGCAGTTCTTC.

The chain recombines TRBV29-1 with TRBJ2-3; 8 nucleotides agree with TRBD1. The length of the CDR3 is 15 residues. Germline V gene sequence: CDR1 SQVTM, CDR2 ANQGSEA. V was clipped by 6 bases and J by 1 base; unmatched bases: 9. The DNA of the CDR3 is TGCAGCGTCGTCGGGACAGGTGGCGGCACAGATACGCAGTATTTT. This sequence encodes CSVVGTGGGTDTQYF.

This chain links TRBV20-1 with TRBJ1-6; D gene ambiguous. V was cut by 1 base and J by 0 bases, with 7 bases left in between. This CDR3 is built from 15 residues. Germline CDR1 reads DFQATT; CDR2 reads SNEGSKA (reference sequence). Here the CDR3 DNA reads TGCAGTGCTAGAGTTGGAGTCTCCTATAATTCACCCCTCCACTTT. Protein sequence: CSARVGVSYNSPLHF.

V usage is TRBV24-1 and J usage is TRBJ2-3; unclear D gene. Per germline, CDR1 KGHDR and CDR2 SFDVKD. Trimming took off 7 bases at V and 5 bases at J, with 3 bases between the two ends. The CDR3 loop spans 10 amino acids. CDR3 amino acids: CATRVDTQYF. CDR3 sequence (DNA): TGTGCCACCAGGGTAGATACGCAGTATTTT.

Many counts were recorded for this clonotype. CDR3 coding DNA: TGCGCCAGCAGGGAGGAGGTCAATCAGCCCCAGCATTTT. Translated, it gives CASREEVNQPQHF. The rearrangement uses TRBV5-1 and TRBJ1-5, with D unclear. There are 13 residues in the CDR3. Germline V gene data show CDR1 as SGHRS and CDR2 as YFSETQ. V was clipped by 5 bases and J by 3 bases, with 9 bases between them.

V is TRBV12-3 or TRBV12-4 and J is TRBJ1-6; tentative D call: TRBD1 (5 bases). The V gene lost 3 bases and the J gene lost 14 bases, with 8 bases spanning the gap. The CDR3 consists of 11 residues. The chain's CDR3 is CASSFGTALHF. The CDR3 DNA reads TGTGCCAGCAGTTTCGGGACGGCCCTCCACTTT.

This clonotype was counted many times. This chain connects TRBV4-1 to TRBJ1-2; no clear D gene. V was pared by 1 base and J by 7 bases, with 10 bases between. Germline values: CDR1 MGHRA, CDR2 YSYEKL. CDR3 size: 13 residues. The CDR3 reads CASSQGLAGGYTF. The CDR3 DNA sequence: TGCGCCAGCAGCCAAGGCCTTGCAGGTGGCTACACCTTC.

CDR3 nucleotides: TGCAGTGCTAACGGGCAGACCTACGAGCAGTACTTC. It is translated as CSANGQTYEQYF. The chain is built from TRBV20-1 and TRBJ2-7, with no clear D. This CDR3 spans 12 amino acids. Germline V gives CDR1 DFQATT, CDR2 SNEGSKA (reference sequence). V lost 4 bases and J 2 bases, leaving 9 bases between the germline ends.

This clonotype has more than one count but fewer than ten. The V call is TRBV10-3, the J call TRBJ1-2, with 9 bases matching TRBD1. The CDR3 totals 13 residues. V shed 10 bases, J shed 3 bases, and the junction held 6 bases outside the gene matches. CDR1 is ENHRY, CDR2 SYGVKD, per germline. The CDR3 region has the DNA TGTGCCACGACAGGGGGAAGGGACTATGGCTACACCTTC. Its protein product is CATTGGRDYGYTF.

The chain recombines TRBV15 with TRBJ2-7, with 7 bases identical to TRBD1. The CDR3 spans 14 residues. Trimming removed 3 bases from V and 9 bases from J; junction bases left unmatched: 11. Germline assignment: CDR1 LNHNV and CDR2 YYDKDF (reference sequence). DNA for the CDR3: TGTGCCACCAGCAGGGCAGGGGGACCAATGGGGCAGTACTTC. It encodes CATSRAGGPMGQYF.